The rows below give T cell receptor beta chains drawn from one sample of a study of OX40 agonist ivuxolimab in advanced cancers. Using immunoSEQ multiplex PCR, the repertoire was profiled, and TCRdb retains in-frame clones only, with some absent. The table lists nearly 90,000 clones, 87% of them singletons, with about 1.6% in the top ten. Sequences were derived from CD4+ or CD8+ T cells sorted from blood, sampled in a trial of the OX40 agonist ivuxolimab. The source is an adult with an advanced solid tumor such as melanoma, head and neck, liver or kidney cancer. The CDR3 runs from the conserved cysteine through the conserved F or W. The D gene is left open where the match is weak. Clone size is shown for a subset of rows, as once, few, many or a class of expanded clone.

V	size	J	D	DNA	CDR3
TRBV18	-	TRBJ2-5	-	TGTGCCAGCTCACCACCCAGCCTGGAGACCCAGTACTTC	CASSPPSLETQYF
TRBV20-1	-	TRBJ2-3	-	TGCAGTGGCCTAGCGACAGATACGCAGTATTTT	CSGLATDTQYF
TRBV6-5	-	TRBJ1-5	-	TGTGCCAGCAGTAGCGACAGGCTAAGCAATCAGCCCCAGCATTTT	CASSSDRLSNQPQHF
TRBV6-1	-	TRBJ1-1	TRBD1	TGTGCCAGCAGGGGGGACAGGGCGTACACTGAAGCTTTCTTT	CASRGDRAYTEAFF
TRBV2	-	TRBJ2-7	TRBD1	TGTGCCAGCGGGCCTTGGACAGGGGCCTACGAGCAGTACTTC	CASGPWTGAYEQYF
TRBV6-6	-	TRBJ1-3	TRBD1	TGTGCCAGCAGTCTACAGGGGAGCTCTGGAAACACCATATATTTT	CASSLQGSSGNTIYF
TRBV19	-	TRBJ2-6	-	TGTGCCAGTAGGCCTGGTCGCGACCCCTCATCTGGGGCCAACGTCCTGACTTTC	CASRPGRDPSSGANVLTF
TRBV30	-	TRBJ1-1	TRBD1	TGTGCCTGGGAACCGGGACAGATCAGCTCTGAAGCTTTCTTT	CAWEPGQISSEAFF
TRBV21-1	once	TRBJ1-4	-	TGTGCCAGCAGCCTCCGATTGAGTGGACTGTTTTTT	CASSLRLSGLFF
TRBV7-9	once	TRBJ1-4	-	TGTGCCAGCAGCTTACGGACGACGGAAAAACTGTTTTTT	CASSLRTTEKLFF
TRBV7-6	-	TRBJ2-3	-	TGTGCCAGCAGCTTAGCTGGCGGAGCTAGCACAGATACGCAGTATTTT	CASSLAGGASTDTQYF
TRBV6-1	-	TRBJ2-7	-	TGTGCCAGCAGTGAAGGACACCGGAACAGGGTTACCTACGAGCAGTACTTC	CASSEGHRNRVTYEQYF
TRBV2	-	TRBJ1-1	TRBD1	TGTGCCAGCAGTTCCGCAGGGACAGGGGGCACTGAAGCTTTCTTT	CASSSAGTGGTEAFF
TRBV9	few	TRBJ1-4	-	TGTGCCAGCAGCGTATCGGCAGGGAGTGAAAAACTGTTTTTT	CASSVSAGSEKLFF
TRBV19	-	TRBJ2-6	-	TGTGCCAGTACCCCGATGGCTGGGGCCAACGTCCTGACTTTC	CASTPMAGANVLTF